The rows below give T cell receptor beta chains drawn from one sample of a study of somatic mutations in cytotoxic T cells in rheumatoid arthritis. Assay used: immunoSEQ multiplex PCR; TCRdb lists only in-frame clones, some missing. The sample consists of 13,000 or so clones, 74% of them appearing once. Sequencing was performed on CD8+ T cells sorted from blood. The receptors here all came from an adult with rheumatoid arthritis. Each CDR3 is given with its conserved first and last residue. D genes are given only for firm matches.

>TRBV28|TRBJ1-1|TRBD1
CASSRLDREAFF
>TRBV5-4|TRBJ2-1|TRBD1
CASSGDSYNEQFF
>TRBV7-9|TRBJ2-3|TRBD2
CASSLEYSGGGDTQYF
>TRBV6-4|TRBJ2-3|TRBD2
CASSELAGGLPDTQYF
>TRBV10-1|TRBJ1-2|TRBD1
CASSRDRGTDGYTF
>TRBV7-9|TRBJ2-2|NA
CASSLGGAGTGELFF
>TRBV19|TRBJ2-7|TRBD1
CASSPGQVYEQYF
>TRBV11-2|TRBJ2-2|NA
CASSLLYELFF
>TRBV6-6|TRBJ1-2|NA
CASSYSVLNYGYTF
>TRBV27|TRBJ1-5|TRBD1
CASSTSTGEDQPQHF
>TRBV7-2|TRBJ2-7|TRBD1
CASSSGTGGGYEQYF
>TRBV5-6|TRBJ1-1|NA
CASSTRQNMNTEAFF
>TRBV27|TRBJ2-1|NA
CASSLTLGSSYNEQFF
>TRBV19|TRBJ1-5|NA
CASSPLTTGSNQPQHF
>TRBV7-7|TRBJ2-7|NA
CASSLAIGSYEQYF
>TRBV4-1|TRBJ1-5|NA
CASSPRGNQPQHF
>TRBV6-6|TRBJ2-2|TRBD1
CASRETGIGPGELFF